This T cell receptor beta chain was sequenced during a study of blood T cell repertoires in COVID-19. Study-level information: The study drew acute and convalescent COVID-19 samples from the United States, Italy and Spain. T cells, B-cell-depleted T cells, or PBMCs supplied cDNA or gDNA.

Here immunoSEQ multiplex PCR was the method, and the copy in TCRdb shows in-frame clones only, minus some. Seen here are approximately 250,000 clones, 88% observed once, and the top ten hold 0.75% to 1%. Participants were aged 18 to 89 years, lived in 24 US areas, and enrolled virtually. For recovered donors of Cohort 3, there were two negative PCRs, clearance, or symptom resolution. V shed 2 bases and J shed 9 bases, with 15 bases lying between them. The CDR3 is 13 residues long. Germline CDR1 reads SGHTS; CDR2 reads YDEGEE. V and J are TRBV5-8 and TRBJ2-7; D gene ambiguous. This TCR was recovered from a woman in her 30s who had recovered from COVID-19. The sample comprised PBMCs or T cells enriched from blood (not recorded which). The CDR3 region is CASSLSEPNGQYF. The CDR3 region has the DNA TGTGCCAGCAGCTTATCCGAGCCCAATGGGCAGTACTTC.